The clone carrying this TCR beta chain came up a few times. Its antigen is as yet unknown. Trimming took off 0 bases at V and 6 bases at J, with 14 bases between the two ends. Per the germline V gene, CDR1 is SGHTA and CDR2 is FQGTGA. CDR3 length: 15 amino acids. This sample's time point: week 5, during vaccination. Doses consisted of 300 ug of mutant IDH1 20-mer peptide each, paired with topical imiquimod. The donor cohort comprised cases of new WHO grade 3 or 4 IDH1-mutant, ATRX-lost astrocytoma. The data were produced by immunoSEQ multiplex PCR, yet TCRdb's version contains in-frame clones alone and is incomplete. The data contain some 33,000 clones, roughly 54% of them singletons. The data were taken from a study of a mutant IDH1 vaccine in newly diagnosed glioma. On the study more broadly: Vaccination followed radiotherapy alone by 4-6 weeks, or accompanied temozolomide cycles.

Findings and limits, study-wide: In 90% to 95% of patients, immune responses induced by the vaccine occurred.

This clonotype was obtained from a woman under 30 with glioma. V is TRBV7-3 and J is TRBJ1-2; possible D gene TRBD1, 5 bases. The specimen comprised PBMCs, sampled from a glioma patient whose treatment included an IDH1 peptide vaccine. The CDR3 loop is CASSLTPGQMDGYTF. In DNA form, the CDR3 reads TGTGCCAGCAGCTTAACCCCAGGGCAGATGGATGGCTACACCTTC.